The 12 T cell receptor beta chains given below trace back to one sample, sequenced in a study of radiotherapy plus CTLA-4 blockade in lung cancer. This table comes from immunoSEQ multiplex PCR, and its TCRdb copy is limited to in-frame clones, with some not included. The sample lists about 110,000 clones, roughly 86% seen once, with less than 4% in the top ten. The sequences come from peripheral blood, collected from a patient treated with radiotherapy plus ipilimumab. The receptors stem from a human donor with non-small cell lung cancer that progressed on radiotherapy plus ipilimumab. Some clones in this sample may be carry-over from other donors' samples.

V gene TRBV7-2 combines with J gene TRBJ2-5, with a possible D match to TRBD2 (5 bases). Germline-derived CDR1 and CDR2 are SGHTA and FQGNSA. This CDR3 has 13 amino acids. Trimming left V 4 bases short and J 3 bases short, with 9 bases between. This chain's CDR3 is CASSSLREETQYF. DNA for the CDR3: TGTGCCAGCAGCTCATTGAGGGAAGAGACCCAGTACTTC.

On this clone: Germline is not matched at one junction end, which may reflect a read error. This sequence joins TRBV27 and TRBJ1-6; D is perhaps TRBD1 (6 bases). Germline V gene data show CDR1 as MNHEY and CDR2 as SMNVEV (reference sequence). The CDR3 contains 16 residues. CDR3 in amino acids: CACRLLQTGLNSPLHF. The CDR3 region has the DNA TGTGCCTGCAGACTCCTACAAACAGGGCTGAATTCACCCCTCCACTTT.

Written as DNA, the CDR3 is TGTGCCAGCAGCACCGGGGAAAACAATCAGCCCCAGCATTTT. It yields the protein CASSTGENNQPQHF. The chain joins TRBV9 to TRBJ1-5; D unresolved. The CDR3 loop spans 14 amino acids. Trimming took 4 bases from V and 3 from J, leaving 11 bases between them. Germline loops: CDR1 SGDLS, CDR2 YYNGEE.

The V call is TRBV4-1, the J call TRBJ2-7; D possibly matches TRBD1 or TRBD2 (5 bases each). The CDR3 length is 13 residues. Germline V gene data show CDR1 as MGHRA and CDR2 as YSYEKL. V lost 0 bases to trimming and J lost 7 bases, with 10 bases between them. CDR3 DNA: TGCGCCAGCAGCCAAGACTCCTGGGGGGAGCAGTACTTC. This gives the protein CASSQDSWGEQYF.

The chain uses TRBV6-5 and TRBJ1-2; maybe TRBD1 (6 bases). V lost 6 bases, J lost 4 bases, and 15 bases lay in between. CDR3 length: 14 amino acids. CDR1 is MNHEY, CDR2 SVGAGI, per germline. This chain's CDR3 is CASSNRDNIYGYTF. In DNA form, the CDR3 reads TGTGCCAGCAGCAATAGGGACAACATCTATGGCTACACCTTC.

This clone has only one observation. The CDR3 DNA follows: TGTGCCAGCATGGGGGTGTCTAGCACAGATACGCAGTATTTT. Protein sequence: CASMGVSSTDTQYF. The chain recombines TRBV2 with TRBJ2-3; D is possibly TRBD1 or TRBD2 (5 bases each). Deletions cut 7 bases from V and 0 bases from J, with 11 bases between. Germline-derived CDR1 and CDR2 are SNHLY and FYNNEI. This CDR3 is 14 amino acids long.

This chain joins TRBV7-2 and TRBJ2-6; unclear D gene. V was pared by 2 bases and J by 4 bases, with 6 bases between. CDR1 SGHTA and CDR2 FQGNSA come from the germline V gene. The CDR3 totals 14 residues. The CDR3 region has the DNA TGTGCCAGCAGCTTATTTAAGGGGGCCAACGTCCTGACTTTC. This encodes CASSLFKGANVLTF. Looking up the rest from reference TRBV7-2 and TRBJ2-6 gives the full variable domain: GAGVSQSPSNKVTEKGKDVELRCDPISGHTALYWYRQSLGQGLEFLIYFQGNSAPDKSGLPSDRFSAERTGGSVSTLTIQRTQQEDSAVYLCASSLFKGANVLTFGAGSRLTVL.

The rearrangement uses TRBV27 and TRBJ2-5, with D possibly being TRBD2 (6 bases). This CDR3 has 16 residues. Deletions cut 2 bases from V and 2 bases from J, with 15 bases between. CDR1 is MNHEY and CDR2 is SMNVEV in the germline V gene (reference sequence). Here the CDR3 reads CASSLTPAGLQETQYF. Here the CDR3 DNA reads TGTGCCAGCAGTTTAACCCCAGCGGGCTTACAAGAGACCCAGTACTTC.

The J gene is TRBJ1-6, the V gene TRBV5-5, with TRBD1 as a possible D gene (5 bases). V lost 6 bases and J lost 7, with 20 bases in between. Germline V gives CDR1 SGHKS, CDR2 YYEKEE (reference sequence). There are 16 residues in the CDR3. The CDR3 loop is CASNRIPRGENSPLHF. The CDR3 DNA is TGTGCCAGCAATCGAATCCCGCGGGGCGAGAATTCACCCCTCCACTTT. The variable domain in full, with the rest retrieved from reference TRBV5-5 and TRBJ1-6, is DAGVTQSPTHLIKTRGQQVTLRCSPISGHKSVSWYQQVLGQGPQFIFQYYEKEERGRGNFPDRFSARQFPNYSSELNVNALLLGDSALYLCASNRIPRGENSPLHFGNGTRLTVT.

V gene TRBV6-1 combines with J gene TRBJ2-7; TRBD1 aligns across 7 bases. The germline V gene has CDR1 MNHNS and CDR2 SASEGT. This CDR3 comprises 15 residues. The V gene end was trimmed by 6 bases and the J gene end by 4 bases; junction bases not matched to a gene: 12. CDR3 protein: CASRDRGQDDYEQYF. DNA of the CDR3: TGTGCCAGCAGGGACCGAGGACAGGATGATTACGAGCAGTACTTC.

DNA of the CDR3: TGTGCCAGTAGTTCGATACAGGGGGAGGCCGGGGAGCTGTTTTTT. This codes for CASSSIQGEAGELFF. This rearrangement joins TRBV19 to TRBJ2-2; 8 bases match TRBD1. CDR1 and CDR2 from the germline V gene are LNHDA and SQIVND (reference sequence). The CDR3 totals 15 residues. The V and J ends lost 5 bases and 6 bases, in that order; junction bases with no gene match: 8.

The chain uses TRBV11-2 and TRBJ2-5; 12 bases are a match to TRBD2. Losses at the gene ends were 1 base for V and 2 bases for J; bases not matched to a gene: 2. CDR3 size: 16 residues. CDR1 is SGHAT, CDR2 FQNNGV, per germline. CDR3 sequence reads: CASSLGLAGEQETQYF. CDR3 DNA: TGTGCCAGCAGCTTAGGACTAGCGGGGGAGCAAGAGACCCAGTACTTC. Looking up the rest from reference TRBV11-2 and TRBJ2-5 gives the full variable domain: EAGVAQSPRYKIIEKRQSVAFWCNPISGHATLYWYQQILGQGPKLLIQFQNNGVVDDSQLPKDRFSAERLKGVDSTLKIQPAKLEDSAVYLCASSLGLAGEQETQYFGPGTRLLVL.